This passage covers 6 T cell receptor beta chains from one sample sequenced in a study of regulatory T cells in long-lasting Graves disease. Time point meaning: newly diagnosed GD, antithyroid drugs for less than 3 months. Generation of the TCR library employed RNA extracted from PBMCs. Both iRepertoire HTBI primers and Arm-PCR of CDR3 regions were used to build the TCR beta libraries. TCRdb fed the multiplex PCR reads into MiXCR, producing one record per CDR3 protein. This table holds around 320,000 distinct CDR3 sequences, 16% found once. The same data also went into a second study, on T cells in Graves' hyperthyroidism and ophthalmopathy.

The sample was peripheral blood mononuclear cells (PBMCs), taken at new diagnosis, from a patient treated with antithyroid drugs. Receptor source: a man in his forties with Graves disease.

This clonotype was counted only a few times. The chain carries TRBV3-1 and TRBJ2-1; 10 positions match TRBD2. Germline values: CDR1 LGHDT, CDR2 YNNKEL (reference sequence). This CDR3 comprises 14 residues. With V trimmed by 7 bases and J by 4 bases, 4 bases remained unmatched. The CDR3 spells CASKPSGGYNEQFF. The CDR3 DNA sequence: TGTGCCAGCAAGCCTAGCGGGGGATACAATGAGCAGTTCTTC.

The genes are TRBV20-1 and TRBJ1-3; D not certain. Trimming took 8 bases from V and 9 from J, leaving 17 bases between them. There are 12 residues in the CDR3. CDR1 is DFQATT, CDR2 SNEGSKA, per germline (reference sequence). The CDR3, as DNA: TGCAGTCTCGTCAGCCGCAGTACCACCATATATTTT. It is translated as CSLVSRSTTIYF.

This clonotype was detected ten times or more. The DNA of the CDR3 is TGTGCCACCAGTGATCCAGGGAGGAATGAGCAGTTCTTC. Translating gives CATSDPGRNEQFF. This chain links TRBV24-1 with TRBJ2-1; D is perhaps TRBD2 (6 bases). The CDR3 covers 13 residues. Germline V gene lookup returns CDR1 KGHDR and CDR2 SFDVKD. V lost 3 bases, J lost 7 bases, and 9 bases lay in between.

In its sample, this clonotype was seen many times. V is TRBV20-1 and J is TRBJ2-5; D is ambiguous. The germline CDR1 and CDR2 sequences are DFQATT and SNEGSKA (reference sequence). V was cut by 1 base and J by 1 base, with 7 bases left in between. The CDR3 spans 13 residues. The CDR3 nucleotides are TGCAGTGCTAGAGTTGGCAGCCAAGAGACCCAGTACTTC. Its translation: CSARVGSQETQYF.

This clonotype showed up many times. The gene calls are TRBV5-1 and TRBJ2-5, with 8 nucleotides matching TRBD2. The CDR3 sequence is 17 residues long. Germline V gene data show CDR1 as SGHRS and CDR2 as YFSETQ. J was trimmed by 1 base and V by 2 bases; bases with no gene match: 10. In nucleotides, the CDR3 is TGCGCCAGCAGCTTAAGCGGAACTAGCGGATTCCAAGAGACCCAGTACTTC. Translating gives CASSLSGTSGFQETQYF.

This clonotype was seen at least ten times. The chain recombines TRBV6-1 with TRBJ1-5; D possibly corresponds to TRBD1 (5 bases). The CDR3 is 15 residues long. Germline CDR1 MNHNS, CDR2 SASEGT. Trimming took 5 bases from V and 3 from J, leaving 14 bases between them. DNA of the CDR3: TGTGCCAGCAGTCCCGCGTTAGGGGTCAATCAGCCCCAGCATTTT. It is translated as CASSPALGVNQPQHF.